The clone carrying this T cell receptor beta chain showed up just once. The data were obtained in a study of blood T cell repertoires in COVID-19. Study-level background: The samples span acute and convalescent COVID-19 from the United States, Italy and Spain.

The length of the CDR3 is 15 residues. With 3 bases clipped from V and 3 bases from J, the junction kept 0 bases outside the gene matches. The germline V gene encodes CDR1 KGHSH and CDR2 LQKENI. Generated by immunoSEQ multiplex PCR, the TCRdb table keeps only in-frame clones and is missing some. The table records roughly 100,000 clones, around 80% of them present only once. Sequencing was performed on peripheral blood. The source of this sequence is a man between 70 and 80 years old with acute or convalescent COVID-19. The chain has TRBV18 and TRBJ2-2, with 11 bases identical to TRBD2. The CDR3 DNA is TGTGCCAGCTCACCTAGCGGGAGGGACACCGGGGAGCTGTTTTTT. This sequence encodes CASSPSGRDTGELFF.